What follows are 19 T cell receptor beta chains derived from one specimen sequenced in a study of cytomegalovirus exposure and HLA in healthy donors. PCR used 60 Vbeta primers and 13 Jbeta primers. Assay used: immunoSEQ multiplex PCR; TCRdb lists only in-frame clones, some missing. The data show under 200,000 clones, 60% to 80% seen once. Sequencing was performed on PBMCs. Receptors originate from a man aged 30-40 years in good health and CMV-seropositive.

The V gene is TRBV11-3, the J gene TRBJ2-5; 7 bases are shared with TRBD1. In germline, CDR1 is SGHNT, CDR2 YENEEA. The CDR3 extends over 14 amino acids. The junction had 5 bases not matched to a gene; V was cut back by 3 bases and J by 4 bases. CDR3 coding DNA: TGTGCCAGCAGCTTGGGTACAGGGGCAGAGACCCAGTACTTC. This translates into CASSLGTGAETQYF. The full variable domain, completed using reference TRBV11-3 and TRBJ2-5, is EAGVVQSPRYKIIEKKQPVAFWCNPISGHNTLYWYLQNLGQGPELLIRYENEEAVDDSQLPKDRFSAERLKGVDSTLKIQPAELGDSAVYLCASSLGTGAETQYFGPGTRLLVL.

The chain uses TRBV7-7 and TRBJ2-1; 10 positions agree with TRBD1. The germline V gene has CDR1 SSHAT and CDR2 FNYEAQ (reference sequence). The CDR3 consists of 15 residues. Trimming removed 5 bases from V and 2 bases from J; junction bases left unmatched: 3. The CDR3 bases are TGTGCCAGCAGCCGGGGACAGGGGCCCTACAATGAGCAGTTCTTC. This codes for CASSRGQGPYNEQFF.

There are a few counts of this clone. The CDR3 region has the DNA TGTGCTAGTGGTTTGTTTACGGGACAAAGGGTTCGGTACGAGCAGTACTTC. As protein: CASGLFTGQRVRYEQYF. The genes are TRBV12-5 and TRBJ2-7; a weak D match, TRBD1 (6 bases). Trimming pared 2 bases from V and 4 bases from J, leaving 21 bases between. Germline-derived CDR1 and CDR2 are LGHNT and FRNRAP. The CDR3 totals 17 residues.

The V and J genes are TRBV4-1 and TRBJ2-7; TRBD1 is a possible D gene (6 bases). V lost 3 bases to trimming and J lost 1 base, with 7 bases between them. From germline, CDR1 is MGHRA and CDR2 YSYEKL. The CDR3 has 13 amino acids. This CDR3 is CASSHGQSYEQYF. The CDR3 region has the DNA TGCGCCAGCAGCCACGGACAGTCCTACGAGCAGTACTTC.

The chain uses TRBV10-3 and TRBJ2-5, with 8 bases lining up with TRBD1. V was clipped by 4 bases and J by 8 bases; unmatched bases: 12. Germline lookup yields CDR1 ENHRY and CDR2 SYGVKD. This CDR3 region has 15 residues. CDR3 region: CAISVQGAAVGTQYF. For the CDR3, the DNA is TGTGCCATCAGTGTTCAGGGGGCGGCAGTCGGTACCCAGTACTTC.

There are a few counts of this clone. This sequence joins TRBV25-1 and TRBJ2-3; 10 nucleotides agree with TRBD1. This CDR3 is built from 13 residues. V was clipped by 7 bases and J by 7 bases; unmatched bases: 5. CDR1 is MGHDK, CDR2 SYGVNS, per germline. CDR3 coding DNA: TGTGCCAGCACCCGACAGGGGGCGAATACGCAGTATTTT. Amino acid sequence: CASTRQGANTQYF.

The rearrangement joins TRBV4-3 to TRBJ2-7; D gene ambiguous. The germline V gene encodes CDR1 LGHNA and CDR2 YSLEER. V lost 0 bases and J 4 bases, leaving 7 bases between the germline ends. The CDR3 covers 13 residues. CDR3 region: CASSQDYRYEQYF. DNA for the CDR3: TGCGCCAGCAGCCAAGATTATCGGTACGAGCAGTACTTC.

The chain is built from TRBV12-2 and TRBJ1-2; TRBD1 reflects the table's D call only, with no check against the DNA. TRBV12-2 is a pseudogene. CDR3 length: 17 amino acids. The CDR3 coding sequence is TGTGCAAGTCGCATAGGTGGGCAGACAGGGATCGGCTGCGGCTACACCTTC. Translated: CASRIGGQTGIGCGYTF.

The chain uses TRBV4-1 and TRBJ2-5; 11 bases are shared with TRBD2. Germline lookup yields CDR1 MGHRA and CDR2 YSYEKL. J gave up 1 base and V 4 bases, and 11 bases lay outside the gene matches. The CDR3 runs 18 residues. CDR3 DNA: TGCGCCAGCAGCCCGCCCCCCGGGACTAGCGGTATCCAAGAGACCCAGTACTTC. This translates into CASSPPPGTSGIQETQYF.

Written as DNA, the CDR3 is TGTGCCAGCAGCTTAGTAAGGGACACCCTAAGGAAGGAAAAACTGTTTTTT. Its protein is CASSLVRDTLRKEKLFF. V and J are TRBV7-2 and TRBJ1-4; possibly TRBD1 for D (6 bases). V was trimmed by 1 base and J by 8 bases, leaving 20 bases between them. The CDR3 is 17 amino acids. The germline CDR1 and CDR2 sequences are SGHTA and FQGNSA.

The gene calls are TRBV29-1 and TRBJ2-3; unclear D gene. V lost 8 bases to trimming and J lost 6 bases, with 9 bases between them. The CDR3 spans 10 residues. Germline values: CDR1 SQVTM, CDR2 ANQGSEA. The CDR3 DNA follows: TGCAGCCCTTGGCTCGATACGCAGTATTTT. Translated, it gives CSPWLDTQYF.

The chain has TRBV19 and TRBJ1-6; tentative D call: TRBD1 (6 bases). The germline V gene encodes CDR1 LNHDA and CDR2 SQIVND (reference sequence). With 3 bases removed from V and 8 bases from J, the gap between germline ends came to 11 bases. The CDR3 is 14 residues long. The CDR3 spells CASSIDRSDSPLHF. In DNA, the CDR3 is TGTGCCAGTAGTATTGACAGGTCTGATTCACCCCTCCACTTT.

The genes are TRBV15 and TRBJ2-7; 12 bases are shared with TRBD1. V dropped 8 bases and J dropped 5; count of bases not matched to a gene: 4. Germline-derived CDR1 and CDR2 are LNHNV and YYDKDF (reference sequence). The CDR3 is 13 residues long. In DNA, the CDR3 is TGTGCCACCGGGACAGGGGGCGTTAACGAGCAGTACTTC. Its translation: CATGTGGVNEQYF.

As DNA, the CDR3 is TGTGCCAGCAGCTTACAACCAGGACAGAGAGCGGGGGAGACCCAGTACTTC. This encodes CASSLQPGQRAGETQYF. The chain carries TRBV7-9 and TRBJ2-5; tentatively, D is TRBD2 (7 bases). This CDR3 spans 17 amino acids. Germline V lookup: CDR1 SEHNR, CDR2 FQNEAQ (reference sequence). The V end was cut by 2 bases, the J end by 5 bases, with 21 bases between.

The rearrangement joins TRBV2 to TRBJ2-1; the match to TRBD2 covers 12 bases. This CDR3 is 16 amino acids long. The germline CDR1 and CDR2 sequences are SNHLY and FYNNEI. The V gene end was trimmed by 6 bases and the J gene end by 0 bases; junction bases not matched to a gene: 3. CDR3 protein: CASRATSGSSYNEQFF. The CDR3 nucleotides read TGTGCCAGCAGGGCGACTAGCGGGAGCTCCTACAATGAGCAGTTCTTC. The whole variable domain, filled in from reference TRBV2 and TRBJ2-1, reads EPEVTQTPSHQVTQMGQEVILRCVPISNHLYFYWYRQILGQKVEFLVSFYNNEISEKSEIFDDQFSVERPDGSNFTLKIRSTKLEDSAMYFCASRATSGSSYNEQFFGPGTRLTVL.

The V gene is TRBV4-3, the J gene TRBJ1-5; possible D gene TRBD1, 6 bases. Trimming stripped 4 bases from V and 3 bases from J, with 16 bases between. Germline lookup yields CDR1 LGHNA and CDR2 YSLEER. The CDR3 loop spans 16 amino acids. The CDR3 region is CASSPPGQGPNQPQHF. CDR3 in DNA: TGCGCCAGCAGCCCCCCGGGGCAGGGGCCCAATCAGCCCCAGCATTTT.

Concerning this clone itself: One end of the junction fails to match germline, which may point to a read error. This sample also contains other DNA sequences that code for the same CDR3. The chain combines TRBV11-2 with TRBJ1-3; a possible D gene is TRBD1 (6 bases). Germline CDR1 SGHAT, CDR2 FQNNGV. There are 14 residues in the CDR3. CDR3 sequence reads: CASSLPGVGNTIYF. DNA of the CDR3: TGTGCTAGCAGCTTACCAGGGGTTGGAAACACCATATATTTT.

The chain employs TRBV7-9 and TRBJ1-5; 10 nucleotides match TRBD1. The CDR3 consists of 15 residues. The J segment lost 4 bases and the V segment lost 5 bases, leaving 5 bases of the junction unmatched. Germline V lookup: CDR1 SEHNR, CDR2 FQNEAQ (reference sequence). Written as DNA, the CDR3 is TGTGCCAGCAGCGGACAGGGGGGTCCTAATCAGCCCCAGCATTTT. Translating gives CASSGQGGPNQPQHF.

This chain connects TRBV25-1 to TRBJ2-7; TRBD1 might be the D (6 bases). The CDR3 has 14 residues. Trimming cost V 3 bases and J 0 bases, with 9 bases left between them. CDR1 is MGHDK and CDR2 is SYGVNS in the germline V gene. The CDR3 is CASSDGTYSYEQYF. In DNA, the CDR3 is TGTGCCAGCAGTGACGGGACATACTCCTACGAGCAGTACTTC.